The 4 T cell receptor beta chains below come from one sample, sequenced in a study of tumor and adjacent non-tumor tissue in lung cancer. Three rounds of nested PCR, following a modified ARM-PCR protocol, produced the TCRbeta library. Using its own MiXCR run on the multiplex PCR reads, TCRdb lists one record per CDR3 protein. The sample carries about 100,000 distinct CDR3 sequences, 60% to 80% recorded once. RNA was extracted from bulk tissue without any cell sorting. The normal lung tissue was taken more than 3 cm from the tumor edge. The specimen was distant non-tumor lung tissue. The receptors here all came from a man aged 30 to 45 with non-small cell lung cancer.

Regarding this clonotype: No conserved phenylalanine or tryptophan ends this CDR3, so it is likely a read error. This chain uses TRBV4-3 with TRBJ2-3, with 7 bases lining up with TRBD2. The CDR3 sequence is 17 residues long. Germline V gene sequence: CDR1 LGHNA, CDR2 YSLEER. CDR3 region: CASNQDGSGASTDTQYS. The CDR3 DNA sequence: TGCGCCAGCAACCAAGACGGGAGCGGGGCTAGTACAGATACGCAGTATTCT.

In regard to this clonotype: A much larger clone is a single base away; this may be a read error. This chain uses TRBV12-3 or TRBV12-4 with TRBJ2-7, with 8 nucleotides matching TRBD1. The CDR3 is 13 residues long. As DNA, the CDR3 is TGTGTCAGCAGTCGGACAGGGAGATACGAGCAGTACTTC. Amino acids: CVSSRTGRYEQYF.

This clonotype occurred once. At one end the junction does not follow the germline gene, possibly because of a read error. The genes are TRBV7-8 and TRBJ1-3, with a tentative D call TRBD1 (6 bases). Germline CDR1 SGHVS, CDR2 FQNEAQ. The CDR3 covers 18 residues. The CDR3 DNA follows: TGCGCCAGCAGCTTATTACCCAGGACAGATAACTCTGGAAACACCATATATTTT. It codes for CASSLLPRTDNSGNTIYF.

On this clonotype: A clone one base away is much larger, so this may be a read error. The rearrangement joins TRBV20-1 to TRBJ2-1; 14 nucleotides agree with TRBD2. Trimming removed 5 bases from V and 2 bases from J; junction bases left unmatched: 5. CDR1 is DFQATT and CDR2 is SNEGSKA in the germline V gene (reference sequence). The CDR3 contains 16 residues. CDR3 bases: TGCAGTGCTCAGACTAGCGGGAGGGTCACCTACAATGAGCAGTTCTTC. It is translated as CSAQTSGRVTYNEQFF.